This TCR beta chain is from a study of T cells expressing NK-cell markers. From the 5' RACE reads, TCRdb lists one entry per CDR3 protein and no DNA. This repertoire includes about 370,000 distinct CDR3 sequences. CDR1 ENHRY and CDR2 SYGVKD come from the germline V gene. The CDR3 is 16 residues long. The sample comprised blood T cells: a sorted CD56 or NKG2C T cell subset, CD4+ or CD8+ T cells, or bulk PBMC T cells (not recorded which). The chain employs TRBV10-3 and TRBJ2-7; TCRdb gives TRBD1 as the D gene, but with no DNA this cannot be confirmed. This receptor was identified in a woman in her 50s in good health. The CDR3: CAISDATGAALYEQYF.